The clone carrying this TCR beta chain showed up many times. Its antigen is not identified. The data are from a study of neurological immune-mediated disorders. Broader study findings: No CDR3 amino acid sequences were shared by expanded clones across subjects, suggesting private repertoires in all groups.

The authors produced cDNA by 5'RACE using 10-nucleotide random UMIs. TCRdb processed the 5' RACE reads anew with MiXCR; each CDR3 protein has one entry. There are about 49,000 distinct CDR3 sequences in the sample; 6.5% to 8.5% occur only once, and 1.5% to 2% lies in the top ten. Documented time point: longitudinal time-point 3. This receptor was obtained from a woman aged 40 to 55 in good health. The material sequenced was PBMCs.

CDR3 residues: CAISESGGGTSPLHF. CDR3 bases: TGTGCCATCAGTGAGTCAGGGGGAGGAACTTCACCCCTCCACTTT. V is TRBV10-3 and J is TRBJ1-6, with D perhaps TRBD1 (6 bases). V was trimmed by 0 bases and J by 9 bases, leaving 12 bases between them. Germline-derived CDR1 and CDR2 are ENHRY and SYGVKD. The CDR3 consists of 15 residues.